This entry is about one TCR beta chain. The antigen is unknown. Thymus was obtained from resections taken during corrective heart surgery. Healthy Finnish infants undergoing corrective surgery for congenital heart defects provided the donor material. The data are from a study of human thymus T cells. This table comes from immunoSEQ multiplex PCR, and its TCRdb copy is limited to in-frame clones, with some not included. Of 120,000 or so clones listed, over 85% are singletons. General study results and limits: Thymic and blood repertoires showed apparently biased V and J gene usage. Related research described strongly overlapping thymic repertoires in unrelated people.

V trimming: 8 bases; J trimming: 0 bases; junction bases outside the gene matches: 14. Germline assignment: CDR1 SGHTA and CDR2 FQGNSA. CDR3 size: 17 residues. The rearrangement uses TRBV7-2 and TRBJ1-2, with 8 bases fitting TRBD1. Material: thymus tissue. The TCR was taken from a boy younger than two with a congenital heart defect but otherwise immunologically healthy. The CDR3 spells CASGPQGAPQTNYGYTF. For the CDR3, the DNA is TGTGCCAGCGGCCCTCAGGGGGCTCCCCAGACTAACTATGGCTACACCTTC.